The clone carrying this TCR beta chain came up many times. This record comes from a study of T cells in Graves' hyperthyroidism and ophthalmopathy. Across the whole study: Peripheral blood was drawn at first diagnosis, prior to all treatment.

Researchers took RNA transcripts and amplified the TCR beta CDR3 regions from them. HTBI primers were the set used in a first-round RT-PCR of the TCR CDR3. Each CDR3 protein gets one entry after TCRdb re-called the multiplex PCR reads with MiXCR. This repertoire shows more than 500,000 distinct CDR3 sequences, 15% to 20% found once; its top ten account for approximately 30%. Trimming cost V 3 bases and J 9 bases; bases outside gene matches: 4. The CDR3 has 13 amino acids. This chain links TRBV12-3 or TRBV12-4 with TRBJ2-4; TRBD1 agrees at 8 bases. The material sequenced was blood. This sequence was found in a woman in her twenties or thirties with Graves' ophthalmopathy. CDR3 DNA sequence: TGTGCCAGCAGTTTGCAGGGGGCCGGCATTCAGTACTTC. As protein: CASSLQGAGIQYF.